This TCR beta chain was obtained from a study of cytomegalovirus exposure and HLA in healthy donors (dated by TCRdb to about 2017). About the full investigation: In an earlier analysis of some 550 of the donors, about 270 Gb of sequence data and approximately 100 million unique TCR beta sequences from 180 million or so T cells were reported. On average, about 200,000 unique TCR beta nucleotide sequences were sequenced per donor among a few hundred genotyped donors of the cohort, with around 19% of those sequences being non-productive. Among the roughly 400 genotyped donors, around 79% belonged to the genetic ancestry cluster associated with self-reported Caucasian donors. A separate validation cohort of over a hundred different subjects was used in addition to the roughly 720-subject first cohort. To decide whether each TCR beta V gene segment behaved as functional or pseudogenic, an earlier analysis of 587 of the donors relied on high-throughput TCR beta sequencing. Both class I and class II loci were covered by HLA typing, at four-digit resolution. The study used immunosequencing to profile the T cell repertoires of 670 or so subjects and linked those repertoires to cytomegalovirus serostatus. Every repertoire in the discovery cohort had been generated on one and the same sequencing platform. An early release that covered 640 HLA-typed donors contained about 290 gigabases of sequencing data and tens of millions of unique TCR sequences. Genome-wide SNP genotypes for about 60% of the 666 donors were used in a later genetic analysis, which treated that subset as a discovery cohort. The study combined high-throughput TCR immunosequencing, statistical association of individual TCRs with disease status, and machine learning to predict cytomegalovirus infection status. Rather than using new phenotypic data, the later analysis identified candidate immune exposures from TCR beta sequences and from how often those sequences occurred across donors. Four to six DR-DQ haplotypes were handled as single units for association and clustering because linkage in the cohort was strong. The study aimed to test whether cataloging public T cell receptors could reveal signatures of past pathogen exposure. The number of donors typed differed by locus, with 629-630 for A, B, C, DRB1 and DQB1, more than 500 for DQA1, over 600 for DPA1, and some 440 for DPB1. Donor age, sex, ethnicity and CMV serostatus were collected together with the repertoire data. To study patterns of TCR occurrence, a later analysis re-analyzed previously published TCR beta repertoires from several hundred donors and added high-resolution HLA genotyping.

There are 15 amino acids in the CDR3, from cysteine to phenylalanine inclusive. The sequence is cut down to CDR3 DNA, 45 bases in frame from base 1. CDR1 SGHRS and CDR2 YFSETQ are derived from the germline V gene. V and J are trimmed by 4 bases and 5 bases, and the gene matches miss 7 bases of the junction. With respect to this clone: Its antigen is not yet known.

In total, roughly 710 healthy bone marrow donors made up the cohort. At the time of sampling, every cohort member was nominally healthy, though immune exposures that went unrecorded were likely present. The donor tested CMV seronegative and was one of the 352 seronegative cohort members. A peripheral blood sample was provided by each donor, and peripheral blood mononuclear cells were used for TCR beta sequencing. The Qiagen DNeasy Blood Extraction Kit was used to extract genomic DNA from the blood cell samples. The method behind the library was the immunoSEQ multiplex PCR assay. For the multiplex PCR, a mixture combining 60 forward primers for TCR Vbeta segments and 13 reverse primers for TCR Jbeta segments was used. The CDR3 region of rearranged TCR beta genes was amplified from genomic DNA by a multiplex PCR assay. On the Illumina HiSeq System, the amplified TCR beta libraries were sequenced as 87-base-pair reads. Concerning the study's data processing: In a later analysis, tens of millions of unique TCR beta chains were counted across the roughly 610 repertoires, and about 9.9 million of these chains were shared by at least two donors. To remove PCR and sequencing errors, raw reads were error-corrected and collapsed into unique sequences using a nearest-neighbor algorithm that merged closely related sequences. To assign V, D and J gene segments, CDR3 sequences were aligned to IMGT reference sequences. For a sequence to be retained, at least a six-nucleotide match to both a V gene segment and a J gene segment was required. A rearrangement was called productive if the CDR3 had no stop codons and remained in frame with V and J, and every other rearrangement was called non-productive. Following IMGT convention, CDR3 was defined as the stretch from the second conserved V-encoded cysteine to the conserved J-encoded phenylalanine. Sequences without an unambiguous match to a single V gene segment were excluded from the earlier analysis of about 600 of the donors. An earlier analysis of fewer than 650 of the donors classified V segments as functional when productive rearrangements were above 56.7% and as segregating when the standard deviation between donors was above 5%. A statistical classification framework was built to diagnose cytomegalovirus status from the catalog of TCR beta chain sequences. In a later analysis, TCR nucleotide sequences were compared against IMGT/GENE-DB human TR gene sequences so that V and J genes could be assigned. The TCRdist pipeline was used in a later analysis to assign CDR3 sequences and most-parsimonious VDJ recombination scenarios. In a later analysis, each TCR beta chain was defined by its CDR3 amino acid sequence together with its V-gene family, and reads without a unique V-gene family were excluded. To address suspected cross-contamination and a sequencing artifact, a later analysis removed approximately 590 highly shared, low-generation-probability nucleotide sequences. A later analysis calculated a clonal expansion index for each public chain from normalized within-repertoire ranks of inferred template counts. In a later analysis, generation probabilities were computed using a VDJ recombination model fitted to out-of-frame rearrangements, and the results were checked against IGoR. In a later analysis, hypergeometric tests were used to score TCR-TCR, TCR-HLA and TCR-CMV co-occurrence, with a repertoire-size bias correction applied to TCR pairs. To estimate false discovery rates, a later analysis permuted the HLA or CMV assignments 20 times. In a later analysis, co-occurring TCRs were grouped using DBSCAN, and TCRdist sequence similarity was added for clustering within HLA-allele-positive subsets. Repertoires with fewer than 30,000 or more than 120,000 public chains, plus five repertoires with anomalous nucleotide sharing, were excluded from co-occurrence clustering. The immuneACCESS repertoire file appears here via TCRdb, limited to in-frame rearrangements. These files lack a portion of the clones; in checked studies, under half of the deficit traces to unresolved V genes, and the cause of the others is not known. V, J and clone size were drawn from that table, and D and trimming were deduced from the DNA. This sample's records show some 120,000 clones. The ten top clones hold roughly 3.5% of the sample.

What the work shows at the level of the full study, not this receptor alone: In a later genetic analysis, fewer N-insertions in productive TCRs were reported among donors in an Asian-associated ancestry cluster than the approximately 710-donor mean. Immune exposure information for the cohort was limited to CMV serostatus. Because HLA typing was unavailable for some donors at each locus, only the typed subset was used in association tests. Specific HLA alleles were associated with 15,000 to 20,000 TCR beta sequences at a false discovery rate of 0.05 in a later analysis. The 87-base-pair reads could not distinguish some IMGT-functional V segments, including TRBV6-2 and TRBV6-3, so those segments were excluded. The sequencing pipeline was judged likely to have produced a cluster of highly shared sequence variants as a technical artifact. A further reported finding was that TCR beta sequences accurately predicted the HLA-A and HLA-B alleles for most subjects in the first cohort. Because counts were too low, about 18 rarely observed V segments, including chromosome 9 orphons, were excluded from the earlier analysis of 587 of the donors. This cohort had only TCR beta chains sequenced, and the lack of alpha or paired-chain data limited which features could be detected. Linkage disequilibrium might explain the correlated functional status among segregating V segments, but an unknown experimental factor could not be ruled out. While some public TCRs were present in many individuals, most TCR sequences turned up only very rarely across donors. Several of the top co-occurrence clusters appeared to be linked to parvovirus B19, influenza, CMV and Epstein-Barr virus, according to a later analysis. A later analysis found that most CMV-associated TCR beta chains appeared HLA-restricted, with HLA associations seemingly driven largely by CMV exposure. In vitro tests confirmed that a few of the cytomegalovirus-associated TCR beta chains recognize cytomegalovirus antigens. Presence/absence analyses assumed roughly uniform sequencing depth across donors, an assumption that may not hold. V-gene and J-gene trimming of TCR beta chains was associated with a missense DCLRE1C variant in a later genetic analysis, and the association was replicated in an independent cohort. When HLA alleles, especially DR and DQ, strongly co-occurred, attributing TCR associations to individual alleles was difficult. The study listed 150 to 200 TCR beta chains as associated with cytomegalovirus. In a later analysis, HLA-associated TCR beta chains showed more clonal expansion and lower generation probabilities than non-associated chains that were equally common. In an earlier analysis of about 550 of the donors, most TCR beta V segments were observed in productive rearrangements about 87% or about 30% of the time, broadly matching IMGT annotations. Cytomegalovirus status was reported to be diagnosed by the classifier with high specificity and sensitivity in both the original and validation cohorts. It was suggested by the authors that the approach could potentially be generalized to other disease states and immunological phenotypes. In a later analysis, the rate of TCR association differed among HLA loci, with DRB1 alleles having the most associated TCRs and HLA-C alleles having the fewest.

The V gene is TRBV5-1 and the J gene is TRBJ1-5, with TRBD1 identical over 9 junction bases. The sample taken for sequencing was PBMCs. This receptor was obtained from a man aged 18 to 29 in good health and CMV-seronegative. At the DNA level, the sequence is TGCGCCAGCAGCGGCCGGGACAGGGTGCATCAGCCCCAGCATTTT. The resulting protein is CASSGRDRVHQPQHF.